Listed below are T cell receptor beta chains from one sample, sequenced in a study of beta chain features in type 1 diabetes. Measured with immunoSEQ multiplex PCR; TCRdb has only the in-frame clones, and not every one. The sample yields approximately 170,000 clones, almost 8% seen once. Material for sequencing was central memory CD4+ T cells from blood. The receptors were gathered from a man younger than 30 with type 1 diabetes. The CDR3 runs from the conserved cysteine through the conserved F or W. The D gene is left open where the match is weak.

CDR3aa: CSVPKGQTSVFTDTQYF
j_gene: TRBJ2-3
v_gene: TRBV29-1
d_gene: -

CDR3aa: CASSQGGIAGGPKFF
j_gene: TRBJ2-1
v_gene: TRBV11-2
d_gene: TRBD2

CDR3aa: CASRLGTADRRMNTEAFF
j_gene: TRBJ1-1
v_gene: TRBV2
d_gene: TRBD1

CDR3aa: CASSRLGFFNEQFF
j_gene: TRBJ2-1
v_gene: TRBV28
d_gene: -

CDR3aa: CASSIGLINEQFF
j_gene: TRBJ2-1
v_gene: TRBV19
d_gene: -

CDR3aa: CASSLDTQETQYF
j_gene: TRBJ2-5
v_gene: TRBV5-1
d_gene: -

CDR3aa: CASSGGGGNQPQHF
j_gene: TRBJ1-5
v_gene: TRBV6-5
d_gene: TRBD1

CDR3aa: CSVIQGNEKLFF
j_gene: TRBJ1-4
v_gene: TRBV29-1
d_gene: -

CDR3aa: CASSLVGGKKSYTF
j_gene: TRBJ1-2
v_gene: TRBV7-9
d_gene: -

CDR3aa: CASSRGQGEGYTF
j_gene: TRBJ1-2
v_gene: TRBV5-1
d_gene: TRBD1

CDR3aa: CASSPLASGREATDTQYF
j_gene: TRBJ2-3
v_gene: TRBV28
d_gene: TRBD2

CDR3aa: CATSNGEPNTGELFF
j_gene: TRBJ2-2
v_gene: TRBV15
d_gene: -

CDR3aa: CASSLQGRGYTF
j_gene: TRBJ1-2
v_gene: TRBV28
d_gene: -

CDR3aa: CASSPASGGLSYEQYF
j_gene: TRBJ2-7
v_gene: TRBV7-2
d_gene: TRBD2

CDR3aa: CSAGGTTDTQYF
j_gene: TRBJ2-3
v_gene: TRBV29-1
d_gene: TRBD2

CDR3aa: CASSLEGSVTQYF
j_gene: TRBJ2-5
v_gene: TRBV27
d_gene: -

CDR3aa: CASSQMTDRTDTQYF
j_gene: TRBJ2-3
v_gene: TRBV14
d_gene: -

CDR3aa: CASSHGTGGGRNEQYF
j_gene: TRBJ2-7
v_gene: TRBV6-6
d_gene: TRBD1

CDR3aa: CASSFGFPQETQYF
j_gene: TRBJ2-5
v_gene: TRBV5-5
d_gene: -

CDR3aa: CASSQGLAGSKQYF
j_gene: TRBJ2-7
v_gene: TRBV7-2
d_gene: TRBD2

CDR3aa: CASGDLLAGSPYEQYF
j_gene: TRBJ2-7
v_gene: TRBV19
d_gene: TRBD2

CDR3aa: CASSPPLAGVETQYF
j_gene: TRBJ2-5
v_gene: TRBV18
d_gene: TRBD2

CDR3aa: CASSLASGGGSSYEQYF
j_gene: TRBJ2-7
v_gene: TRBV11-2
d_gene: TRBD2

CDR3aa: CASSRNWAGGTEAFF
j_gene: TRBJ1-1
v_gene: TRBV5-4
d_gene: -

CDR3aa: CASSLQGRQPQHF
j_gene: TRBJ1-5
v_gene: TRBV7-2
d_gene: -

CDR3aa: CASSPLAGGAWEQFF
j_gene: TRBJ2-1
v_gene: TRBV5-1
d_gene: TRBD2

CDR3aa: CASSQAPLAGQGTDEQYF
j_gene: TRBJ2-7
v_gene: TRBV4-1
d_gene: TRBD1

CDR3aa: CAWSTSTDTQYF
j_gene: TRBJ2-3
v_gene: TRBV30
d_gene: -

CDR3aa: CASRHSGRGSSEKLFF
j_gene: TRBJ1-4
v_gene: TRBV23-1
d_gene: -

CDR3aa: CAWSVQGEKLFF
j_gene: TRBJ1-4
v_gene: TRBV30
d_gene: TRBD1

CDR3aa: CATDRSEAFF
j_gene: TRBJ1-1
v_gene: TRBV6-4
d_gene: -

CDR3aa: CASSPSGGRSYEQYF
j_gene: TRBJ2-7
v_gene: TRBV5-1
d_gene: TRBD2

CDR3aa: CASSSLSTEAFF
j_gene: TRBJ1-1
v_gene: TRBV28
d_gene: -

CDR3aa: CASSPPTGPYEQYF
j_gene: TRBJ2-7
v_gene: TRBV18
d_gene: TRBD1

CDR3aa: CASSDPSTGTEAFF
j_gene: TRBJ1-1
v_gene: TRBV2
d_gene: -

CDR3aa: CAISLAGRNSEQFF
j_gene: TRBJ2-1
v_gene: TRBV10-3
d_gene: TRBD2

CDR3aa: CASSAPSLNYGYTF
j_gene: TRBJ1-2
v_gene: TRBV28
d_gene: -

CDR3aa: CASSRGVGEGEDNEQFF
j_gene: TRBJ2-1
v_gene: TRBV5-4
d_gene: -

CDR3aa: CASSPRGIEEKLFF
j_gene: TRBJ1-4
v_gene: TRBV18
d_gene: TRBD1

CDR3aa: CASSLNAGVTDTQYF
j_gene: TRBJ2-3
v_gene: TRBV7-2
d_gene: TRBD2

CDR3aa: CASSGQGNQPQHF
j_gene: TRBJ1-5
v_gene: TRBV7-9
d_gene: TRBD1

CDR3aa: CASSLPGTGVYEQYF
j_gene: TRBJ2-7
v_gene: TRBV28
d_gene: TRBD1

CDR3aa: CASSRETDTQYF
j_gene: TRBJ2-3
v_gene: TRBV7-9
d_gene: -

CDR3aa: CASSEDRVWEETQYF
j_gene: TRBJ2-5
v_gene: TRBV2
d_gene: TRBD1

CDR3aa: CASSHGADWADTQYF
j_gene: TRBJ2-3
v_gene: TRBV5-1
d_gene: -

CDR3aa: CASSEQGRGKLFF
j_gene: TRBJ1-4
v_gene: TRBV6-1
d_gene: -

CDR3aa: CASSSRGVQETQYF
j_gene: TRBJ2-5
v_gene: TRBV7-9
d_gene: TRBD2

CDR3aa: CASSQNRDLARYGYTF
j_gene: TRBJ1-2
v_gene: TRBV4-1
d_gene: -

CDR3aa: CATAGGLGTEAFF
j_gene: TRBJ1-1
v_gene: TRBV2
d_gene: -

CDR3aa: CASSGTSGTGELFF
j_gene: TRBJ2-2
v_gene: TRBV6-6
d_gene: TRBD2

CDR3aa: CASSSQGQGEKLFF
j_gene: TRBJ1-4
v_gene: TRBV2
d_gene: -

CDR3aa: CSVEEGTGNNEQFF
j_gene: TRBJ2-1
v_gene: TRBV29-1
d_gene: -

CDR3aa: CASSRGGSGDYEQYF
j_gene: TRBJ2-7
v_gene: TRBV28
d_gene: TRBD2

CDR3aa: CASIQGFNQPQHF
j_gene: TRBJ1-5
v_gene: TRBV28
d_gene: -

CDR3aa: CASSDGQVNEKLFF
j_gene: TRBJ1-4
v_gene: TRBV9
d_gene: TRBD1

CDR3aa: CASSMGGPAGTGELFF
j_gene: TRBJ2-2
v_gene: TRBV5-4
d_gene: -

CDR3aa: CASSPGLAGGPLGYF
j_gene: TRBJ2-4
v_gene: TRBV7-2
d_gene: TRBD2

CDR3aa: CSVVKGVGSYGYTF
j_gene: TRBJ1-2
v_gene: TRBV29-1
d_gene: -

CDR3aa: CASSLARTGPETQYF
j_gene: TRBJ2-5
v_gene: TRBV7-9
d_gene: TRBD1